One TCR beta chain is described in this entry. The antigen remains undetermined. With 60 Vbeta and 13 Jbeta primers, the PCR was carried out. This table comes from immunoSEQ multiplex PCR, and its TCRdb copy is limited to in-frame clones, with some not included. The table records 170,000 or so clones, 70% to 80% of them present only once. In germline, CDR1 is GTSNPN, CDR2 SVGIG (reference sequence). The CDR3 has 17 residues. The ends were cut back, 0 bases at V and 0 bases at J, with 18 bases in the middle. This entry comes from a study of cytomegalovirus exposure and HLA in healthy donors. Study results and limitations: In a later analysis, a missense DCLRE1C variant was linked to TCR beta V- and J-gene trimming. As was reported, the classifier diagnosed cytomegalovirus status with high specificity and sensitivity. Immune exposure data for these donors was limited to CMV serostatus.

The sequence came from a woman between 25 and 40 years old in good health and CMV-seropositive. The chain has TRBV30 and TRBJ2-7; D is possibly TRBD2 (6 bases). What was sequenced was PBMCs. CDR3 in amino acids: CAWSVGIISGSSYEQYF. DNA of the CDR3: TGTGCCTGGAGTGTTGGAATTATTAGCGGCAGCTCCTACGAGCAGTACTTC.